The table lists the clone carrying this TCR beta chain with many counts. Its antigen is undetermined. Losses at the gene ends were 3 bases for V and 2 bases for J; bases not matched to a gene: 5. CDR3 length: 17 amino acids. Germline V CDR1 and CDR2: MGHRA, YSYEKL. After constant-region reverse-primer amplification, full-length variable regions underwent semi-nested PCR with Nested Universal Primer A. TCRdb re-derived calls from the 5' RACE reads in MiXCR, one entry per CDR3 protein. Altogether tens of thousands of distinct CDR3 sequences are present, 28% being singletons, with the ten largest covering under 2.5%. CD25-based Treg depletion was applied to purified naive CD4+ T cells. General observations from the study: Tumor memory CD4+ T cell TCR gene usage clustered with blood and lymph node memory CD4+ cells and lymph node naive CD4+ cells. Tumor Treg TCRs overlapped most with tumor naive CD4+ cells.

V and J are TRBV4-1 and TRBJ2-3; TRBD2 agrees at 13 bases. The clonotype was recovered from a female donor with breast cancer. Sequenced input: naive CD4+ T cells sorted from blood. Indicated subset: naive CD4+ T cells, CD4+CD45RA+CD25-. CDR3 in amino acids: CASSQQGLAGATDTQYF. CDR3 DNA: TGCGCCAGCAGCCAGCAAGGACTAGCGGGGGCCACAGATACGCAGTATTTT.